The 17 T cell receptor beta chains below were found in one sample sequenced in a study of T-cell memory formation after mild COVID-19. Each CDR3 protein gets one entry after TCRdb re-called the 5' RACE reads with MiXCR. The table lists more than 300,000 distinct CDR3 sequences, approximately 15% of them singletons. Sequencing input: PBMCs or a T cell subset sorted from them (not recorded which). The receptors were gathered from a man aged 18 to 29 who had mild COVID-19 (a few samples of this study predate the infection). Cell type and time point are not known.

This clonotype was observed a handful of times. This chain joins TRBV9 and TRBJ2-3; D is perhaps TRBD2 (7 bases). The length of the CDR3 is 16 residues. Trimming shortened V by 0 bases and J by 1 base, and 12 bases separated the two germline ends. Looked up from germline, CDR1 is SGDLS and CDR2 is YYNGEE. The CDR3 region has the DNA TGTGCCAGCAGCGTAGTGGGGCGGGGGCGCACAGATACGCAGTATTTT. Translation gives CASSVVGRGRTDTQYF.

This clonotype was observed many times. This chain joins TRBV15 and TRBJ1-5, with D unresolved. The CDR3 totals 15 residues. The ends were cut back, 0 bases at V and 5 bases at J, with 11 bases in the middle. CDR1 is LNHNV, CDR2 YYDKDF, per germline (reference sequence). The CDR3 DNA reads TGTGCCACCAGCAGAGATCGCGGTCCAGATCAGCCCCAGCATTTT. Translation gives CATSRDRGPDQPQHF.

This chain joins TRBV6-6 and TRBJ1-1; no definite D call. CDR3 size: 17 residues. V lost 0 bases and J 2 bases, leaving 16 bases between the germline ends. Germline V gives CDR1 MNHNY, CDR2 SVGAGI (reference sequence). The CDR3 region has the DNA TGTGCCAGCAGTTACTCGATTGGCTCAGGAGCAAACACTGAAGCTTTCTTT. It codes for CASSYSIGSGANTEAFF.

In this sample, this clonotype turned up many times. The CDR3 coding sequence is TGTGCCATCAGTGTGGGTGGTAGCTATGGCTACACCTTC. It specifies CAISVGGSYGYTF. The rearrangement uses TRBV10-3 and TRBJ1-2; no definite D call. V shed 4 bases and J shed 4 bases, with 10 bases lying between them. This CDR3 contains 13 residues. The germline gives CDR1 ENHRY, CDR2 SYGVKD.

This clonotype has ten or more counts. This chain links TRBV20-1 with TRBJ2-1; 8 bases match TRBD2. This CDR3 spans 15 amino acids. V shed 1 base, J shed 4 bases, and the junction held 6 bases outside the gene matches. Looked up from germline, CDR1 is DFQATT and CDR2 is SNEGSKA (reference sequence). In DNA, the CDR3 is TGCAGTGCTAGAGTGCAAGCGGGGGAGTACAATGAGCAGTTCTTC. Residues: CSARVQAGEYNEQFF.

This clonotype was detected ten times or more. V usage is TRBV5-4 and J usage is TRBJ2-2, with 9 bases that match TRBD2. The junction had 5 bases not matched to a gene; V was cut back by 4 bases and J by 4 bases. This CDR3 is 15 amino acids long. CDR1 SGHNT and CDR2 YYREEE come from the germline V gene (reference sequence). CDR3 nucleotide sequence: TGTGCCAGCAGCAAAAGCGGGGGGTCCACCGGGGAGCTGTTTTTT. Its protein product is CASSKSGGSTGELFF. Full variable domain (outside the CDR3, taken from reference TRBV5-4 and TRBJ2-2): ETGVTQSPTHLIKTRGQQVTLRCSSQSGHNTVSWYQQALGQGPQFIFQYYREEENGRGNFPPRFSGLQFPNYSSELNVNALELDDSALYLCASSKSGGSTGELFFGEGSRLTVL.

This clonotype showed up just a few times. The V and J genes are TRBV6-2 or TRBV6-3 and TRBJ1-1; 8 bases agree with TRBD1. V shed 6 bases and J 3 bases; nucleotides not matched to a gene: 9. CDR3 length: 15 amino acids. Germline lookup yields CDR1 MNHEY and CDR2 SVGEGT. Written as DNA, the CDR3 is TGTGCCAGCAGCCGCCCCGGACAGGGAGACACTGAAGCTTTCTTT. As protein: CASSRPGQGDTEAFF.

The chain recombines TRBV29-1 with TRBJ2-2; 8 nucleotides align to TRBD1. Germline V CDR1 and CDR2: SQVTM, ANQGSEA. V lost 8 bases to trimming and J lost 6 bases; unmatched junction nucleotides: 14. The CDR3 covers 15 residues. CDR3 amino acids: CSFLRQGAPAGELFF. In DNA, the CDR3 is TGCAGCTTTCTTAGGCAGGGGGCGCCGGCCGGGGAGCTGTTTTTT.

The chain is built from TRBV24-1 and TRBJ2-1; D is uncertain. This CDR3 contains 12 residues. Trimming took off 9 bases at V and 10 bases at J, with 15 bases between the two ends. The germline gives CDR1 KGHDR, CDR2 SFDVKD. The CDR3 spells CATGISGREQFF. CDR3 DNA sequence: TGTGCCACCGGTATATCGGGCAGGGAGCAGTTCTTC.

There are many counts of this clonotype. V gene TRBV6-6 combines with J gene TRBJ1-5, with TRBD1 identical over 7 bases. This CDR3 has 18 residues. Germline CDR1 and CDR2: MNHNY and SVGAGI (reference sequence). With 2 bases clipped from V and 2 bases from J, the junction kept 12 bases outside the gene matches. CDR3 coding DNA: TGTGCCAGCAGTTACCCCCCCAAGACAGGGTTTGGCAATCAGCCCCAGCATTTT. Residues: CASSYPPKTGFGNQPQHF.

This clonotype was seen a few times. V usage is TRBV7-6 and J usage is TRBJ2-2; possible D gene TRBD2, 6 bases. Trimming left V 4 bases short and J 1 base short, with 22 bases between. The CDR3 is 19 residues long. CDR1 SGHVS and CDR2 FNYEAQ come from the germline V gene. The CDR3 spells CASSSTFRSSGKNTGELFF. CDR3 in DNA: TGTGCCAGCAGCTCAACCTTCCGGAGTAGCGGCAAGAACACCGGGGAGCTGTTTTTT. Full variable domain (missing parts from reference TRBV7-6 and TRBJ2-2): GAGVSQSPRYKVTKRGQDVALRCDPISGHVSLYWYRQALGQGPEFLTYFNYEAQQDKSGLPNDRFSAERPEGSISTLTIQRTEQRDSAMYRCASSSTFRSSGKNTGELFFGEGSRLTVL.

This clonotype was seen a few times. This chain links TRBV28 with TRBJ1-4; a weak D match, TRBD1 (5 bases). The germline V gene encodes CDR1 MDHEN and CDR2 SYDVKM. V lost 5 bases and J lost 4, with 20 bases in between. This CDR3 comprises 17 residues. The CDR3 DNA follows: TGTGCCAGCAGTGCCCCCGGTGGGGCAGACTATAATGAAAAACTGTTTTTT. Translating it yields CASSAPGGADYNEKLFF.

The sample holds a few counts of this clonotype. This likely comes from a read error, as the CDR3 has no conserved phenylalanine or tryptophan at its end. No DNA is shown, since the ends of the CDR3 on it are uncertain; the CDR3 is the one TCRdb lists. The chain employs TRBV7-9 and TRBJ2-1; the table assigns TRBD1, which was not confirmed against the DNA. The CDR3 totals 11 residues, both ends included. Germline CDR1 SEHNR, CDR2 FQNEAQ (reference sequence). CDR3 sequence reads: CASSLAGPPSL.

CDR3 DNA sequence: TGCGCCAGCAGCCAAGTATGGACAGGCACAGATACGCAGTATTTT. Its translation: CASSQVWTGTDTQYF. The chain has TRBV4-1 and TRBJ2-3, with D perhaps TRBD1 (6 bases). Germline CDR1 MGHRA, CDR2 YSYEKL. The V end lost 1 base, the J end lost 1 base, and 9 bases lay between the germline ends. The CDR3 loop spans 15 amino acids.

This clonotype has ten or more counts. The gene calls are TRBV14 and TRBJ2-3; D unclear. Per the germline V gene, CDR1 is SGHDN and CDR2 is FVKESK. This CDR3 is 14 amino acids long. V lost 4 bases, J lost 2 bases, and 10 bases lay in between. The CDR3 DNA is TGTGCCAGCAGCCTGCGTACCCACACAGATACGCAGTATTTT. Translation: CASSLRTHTDTQYF. Looking up the rest from reference TRBV14 and TRBJ2-3 gives the full variable domain: EAGVTQFPSHSVIEKGQTVTLRCDPISGHDNLYWYRRVMGKEIKFLLHFVKESKQDESGMPNNRFLAERTGGTYSTLKVQPAELEDSGVYFCASSLRTHTDTQYFGPGTRLTVL.

This rearrangement joins TRBV6-5 to TRBJ2-1; D perhaps matches TRBD2 (6 bases). The CDR3 spans 14 residues. Germline CDR1 is MNHEY and CDR2 is SVGAGI. Trimming took off 8 bases at V and 4 bases at J, with 15 bases between the two ends. The CDR3 loop reads CASARGSGYNEQFF. The CDR3 coding sequence is TGTGCCAGCGCTCGGGGGAGTGGGTACAATGAGCAGTTCTTC.

The table lists this clonotype with many counts. This chain connects TRBV29-1 to TRBJ1-5, with TRBD1 as a possible D gene (6 bases). The CDR3 is 12 residues long. Per germline, CDR1 SQVTM and CDR2 ANQGSEA. The V end lost 7 bases, the J end lost 5 bases, and 12 bases lay between the germline ends. CDR3 DNA sequence: TGCAGCGCACAGGAGGGGGATCAGCCCCAGCATTTT. Translated, it gives CSAQEGDQPQHF. The complete variable domain, with remaining parts taken from reference TRBV29-1 and TRBJ1-5, reads SAVISQKPSRDICQRGTSLTIQCQVDSQVTMMFWYRQQPGQSLTLIATANQGSEATYESGFVIDKFPISRPNLTFSTLTVSNMSPEDSSIYLCSAQEGDQPQHFGDGTRLSIL.